Below are 3 T cell receptor beta chains sequenced from a single sample in a study of blood T cells in healthy people across ages (dated by TCRdb to about 2015). Library preparation employed 5' RACE. The reads were generated on an Illumina HiSeq 2500. A second PCR of about 6 to 12 cycles was performed with a sample-barcoded 5' primer and a J-beta primer mix. TCRdb's own reprocessing of the public reads used fastp at Q25 and MiXCR and kept productive beta chains. Duplicate CDR3 protein sequences are folded into a single record with the most common DNA and genes. This sample lists over 600,000 distinct CDR3 sequences; 35% to 50% were detected once. Around 18% of the sample goes to the ten largest clones. Material for sequencing was blood. The receptors originated from a man older than 75 in good health.

In its sample, this clonotype was seen a few times. The CDR3 nucleotides are TGCAGTGTGTTGGGCGGAGCCGCGTACGAGCAGTACTTC. Translating it yields CSVLGGAAYEQYF. The J gene is TRBJ2-5, the V gene TRBV20-1; no clear D gene. The J call may be mistaken, given a closer DNA end match to TRBJ2-7. CDR3 length: 13 amino acids. CDR1 DFQATT and CDR2 SNEGSKA come from the germline V gene (reference sequence).

This clonotype has a single count. V is TRBV19 and J is TRBJ2-1, with 8 bases that match TRBD1. Germline loops: CDR1 LNHDA, CDR2 SQIVND (reference sequence). V shed 5 bases, J shed 8 bases, and the junction held 11 bases outside the gene matches. The CDR3 totals 15 residues. This CDR3 is CASSSGTGLIDEQFF. The CDR3 nucleotides read TGTGCCAGTAGTTCCGGGACAGGTCTTATCGATGAGCAGTTCTTC.

This chain joins TRBV6-2 or TRBV6-3 and TRBJ1-2; D remains unclear. From germline, CDR1 is MNHEY and CDR2 SVGEGT. The CDR3 is made up of 13 amino acids. V was clipped by 6 bases and J by 5 bases, with 13 bases between them. The CDR3 DNA sequence: TGTGCCAGCAGCAACGGAAAAGTTTATGGCTACACCTTC. It is translated as CASSNGKVYGYTF.